The rows below give T cell receptor beta chains drawn from one sample of a study of beta chain features in type 1 diabetes. Here immunoSEQ multiplex PCR was the method, and the copy in TCRdb shows in-frame clones only, minus some. The data show hundreds of thousands of clones, with around 15% seen just once and about 0.097% held by the top ten. Sequencing used naive CD4+ T cells from blood. These receptor sequences come from a man between 18 and 29 years old in good health. The CDR3 runs from the conserved cysteine through the conserved F or W. Size is stated for part of the rows, as once, few or many counts, or as a class when the clone is expanded.

TRBV7-9	few	TRBJ1-4	15	CASSFDRATNEKLFF
TRBV18	-	TRBJ1-2	17	CASSPTDMAVVNYGYTF
TRBV18	few	TRBJ1-5	15	CASSRRGQPLWPQHF
TRBV7-8	-	TRBJ2-2	16	CASVLRDRLVTGELFF
TRBV5-1	-	TRBJ2-2	15	CASSFTPLNTGELFF
TRBV9	-	TRBJ1-2	16	CASSGTERGSSTGYTF
TRBV5-1	few	TRBJ1-1	11	CASVGATEAFF
TRBV6-6	-	TRBJ1-2	14	CASRNLDRVDGYTF
TRBV18	few	TRBJ2-4	14	CASSPQGAKNIQYF
TRBV10-3	few	TRBJ2-5	16	CAISDLGTGGRETQYF
TRBV12-2	-	TRBJ2-6	14	CAADWGAATNVLTF
TRBV7-2	few	TRBJ2-7	12	CASSFSTYEQYF
TRBV9	few	TRBJ2-3	14	CASSVEGFTDTQYF
TRBV5-1	-	TRBJ1-1	14	CASSLEGQNTEAFF
TRBV4-3	few	TRBJ2-1	13	CASSQGGGSEQFF
TRBV20-1	few	TRBJ2-5	11	CSASLVGEQYF
TRBV12-5	few	TRBJ2-1	15	CASGLVTGGLNEQFF
TRBV23-1	few	TRBJ2-5	14	CASSPRRGGETQYF
TRBV4-1	few	TRBJ2-7	16	CASSQATGGILYEQYF
TRBV6-5	-	TRBJ1-5	15	CASSYRGLSNQPQHF
TRBV5-1	-	TRBJ2-5	15	CASSVQSRSQETQYF
TRBV14	few	TRBJ2-7	10	CASRIYEQYF
TRBV5-6	-	TRBJ1-4	14	CASSRQGPNEKLFF
TRBV7-2	few	TRBJ2-3	16	CASSPPGRPSADTQYF
TRBV5-1	-	TRBJ1-1	11	CASSDQRGAFF
TRBV15	few	TRBJ1-2	17	CATSSGGTGPVRYGYTF
TRBV5-4	-	TRBJ2-5	14	CASSLEPSVKTQYF
TRBV7-2	-	TRBJ1-1	14	CASSSGLSGAEAFF
TRBV6-5	-	TRBJ1-1	15	CASSPAGGANTEAFF
TRBV27	few	TRBJ2-1	12	CASSRTTYEQFF